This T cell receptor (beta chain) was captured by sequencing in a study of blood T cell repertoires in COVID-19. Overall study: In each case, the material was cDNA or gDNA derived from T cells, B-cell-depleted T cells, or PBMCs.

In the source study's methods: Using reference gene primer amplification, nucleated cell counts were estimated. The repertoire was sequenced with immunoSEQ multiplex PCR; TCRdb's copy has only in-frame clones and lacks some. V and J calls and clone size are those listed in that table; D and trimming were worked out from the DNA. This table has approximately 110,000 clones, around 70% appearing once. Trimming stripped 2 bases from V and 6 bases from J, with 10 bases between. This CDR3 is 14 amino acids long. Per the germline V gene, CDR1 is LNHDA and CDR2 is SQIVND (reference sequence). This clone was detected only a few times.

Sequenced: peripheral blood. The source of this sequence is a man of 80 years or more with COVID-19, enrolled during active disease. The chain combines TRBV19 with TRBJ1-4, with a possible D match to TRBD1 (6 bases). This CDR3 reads CASSIRGGDEKLFF. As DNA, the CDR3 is TGTGCCAGTAGTATACGAGGGGGTGATGAAAAACTGTTTTTT. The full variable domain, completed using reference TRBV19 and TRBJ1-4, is DGGITQSPKYLFRKEGQNVTLSCEQNLNHDAMYWYRQDPGQGLRLIYYSQIVNDFQKGDIAEGYSVSREKKESFPLTVTSAQKNPTAFYLCASSIRGGDEKLFFGSGTQLSVL.